What follows are 27 T cell receptor beta chains derived from one specimen sequenced in a study of blood T cell repertoires in COVID-19. Some clones are missing from TCRdb's copy, which holds only in-frame ones; the method was immunoSEQ multiplex PCR. The sample has over 60,000 clones, roughly 71% seen once. The sequenced sample was peripheral blood. All receptors derive from a man between 60 and 70 years old with COVID-19, enrolled during active disease.

The rearrangement uses TRBV2 and TRBJ2-7; weak D call: TRBD1 (6 bases). Germline CDR1 and CDR2: SNHLY and FYNNEI. The CDR3 covers 14 residues. Trimming removed 3 bases at V and 7 bases at J, with 16 bases between. CDR3 protein: CASSDRGITGEQYF. The CDR3 DNA reads TGTGCCAGCAGTGATAGGGGGATAACCGGGGAGCAGTACTTC.

This chain connects TRBV5-1 to TRBJ2-5, with 13 bases that match TRBD2. The CDR3 has 17 residues. Trimming took 3 bases from V and 3 from J; bases not matched to a gene: 8. Germline lookup yields CDR1 SGHRS and CDR2 YFSETQ. This CDR3 reads CASSWDPGTSGEETQYF. DNA for the CDR3: TGCGCCAGCAGCTGGGATCCGGGGACTAGCGGGGAAGAGACCCAGTACTTC.

This chain connects TRBV3-1 (or the pseudogene TRBV3-2) to TRBJ1-3; perhaps TRBD1 as D (6 bases). Germline V gene data show CDR1 as LGHDT and CDR2 as YNNKEL (reference sequence). The CDR3 is 12 residues long. Trimming shortened V by 2 bases and J by 10 bases, and 9 bases separated the two germline ends. The CDR3 DNA reads as TGTGCCAGCAGCCAAACAGGGATTACCATATATTTT. It encodes CASSQTGITIYF.

This rearrangement joins TRBV4-1 to TRBJ2-3; TRBD1 might be the D (7 bases). CDR1 and CDR2 (germline): MGHRA, YSYEKL. The CDR3 loop spans 16 amino acids. V lost 7 bases to trimming and J lost 1 base, with 18 bases between them. Here the CDR3 reads CASTFGGGGGTDTQYF. In nucleotides, the CDR3 is TGCGCCAGCACCTTCGGAGGGGGCGGAGGCACAGATACGCAGTATTTT.

This clone has more than one count but fewer than ten. In DNA, the CDR3 is TGTGCCAGCGGTCCCGGGACTAGCGGGAGGAGCGGTACGCAGTATTTT. It is translated as CASGPGTSGRSGTQYF. V usage is TRBV3-1 (or the pseudogene TRBV3-2) and J usage is TRBJ2-3, with 15 bases lining up with TRBD2. The CDR3 length is 16 residues. V was pared by 8 bases and J by 8 bases, with 11 bases of the junction left unmatched. CDR1 and CDR2 (germline): LGHDT, YNNKEL (reference sequence).

The chain recombines TRBV4-2 with TRBJ2-5; TRBD1 matches 8 bases. The germline CDR1 and CDR2 sequences are LGHNA and YNFKEQ. V lost 1 base and J lost 1; bases outside the gene matches: 2. The CDR3 is 15 residues long. CDR3 amino acids: CASSQGTGIQETQYF. As DNA, the CDR3 is TGTGCCAGCAGCCAAGGGACAGGGATCCAAGAGACCCAGTACTTC.

CDR3 DNA: TGTGCCACCAGTCAGGGGGGCGACTATGGCTACACCTTC. It is translated as CATSQGGDYGYTF. The rearrangement joins TRBV24-1 to TRBJ1-2; 7 nucleotides line up with TRBD1. Germline loops: CDR1 KGHDR, CDR2 SFDVKD. The CDR3 is 13 amino acids. V lost 6 bases and J lost 3; bases outside the gene matches: 3.

The chain employs TRBV24-1 and TRBJ2-2; TRBD2 matches 10 bases. V was clipped by 10 bases and J by 9 bases; unmatched bases: 7. The germline V gene has CDR1 KGHDR and CDR2 SFDVKD. This CDR3 is 13 amino acids long. CDR3 DNA sequence: TGTGCCACTAGCGGGGGGCCTATCCGGGAGCTGTTTTTT. It encodes CATSGGPIRELFF.

Here the CDR3 DNA reads TGCAGTACCTTTAGCGGAGGAGAGACCCAGTACTTC. It translates to CSTFSGGETQYF. V is TRBV29-1 and J is TRBJ2-5, with a possible D match to TRBD2 (6 bases). Looked up from germline, CDR1 is SQVTM and CDR2 is ANQGSEA. The CDR3 contains 12 residues.

The rearrangement uses TRBV7-2 and TRBJ1-4; D is ambiguous. In germline, CDR1 is SGHTA, CDR2 FQGNSA. This CDR3 spans 14 amino acids. V gave up 3 bases and J gave up 8 bases, with 13 bases separating them. The CDR3 DNA sequence: TGTGCCAGCAGCTTCGGCGGAGGAGGAGAAAAACTGTTTTTT. Translation gives CASSFGGGGEKLFF. The variable domain in full, completed from reference TRBV7-2 and TRBJ1-4, reads GAGVSQSPSNKVTEKGKDVELRCDPISGHTALYWYRQSLGQGLEFLIYFQGNSAPDKSGLPSDRFSAERTGGSVSTLTIQRTQQEDSAVYLCASSFGGGGEKLFFGSGTQLSVL.

This chain links TRBV29-1 with TRBJ2-3, with TRBD1 as a possible D gene (7 bases). From germline, CDR1 is SQVTM and CDR2 ANQGSEA. V dropped 0 bases and J dropped 5 bases, with 12 bases sitting between them. The CDR3 contains 14 residues. The DNA of the CDR3 is TGCAGCGTTGAAGATCCCAGGGGGGAAGATACGCAGTATTTT. Amino acids: CSVEDPRGEDTQYF.

This clone was detected only once. This sequence may be a read error, since a much larger clone differs from it by one base. Other DNA sequences of this sample code for an identical CDR3. The chain uses TRBV7-3 and TRBJ1-5, with D hard to call. The CDR3 is 13 residues long. Germline CDR1 is SGHTA and CDR2 is FQGTGA. V gave up 2 bases and J gave up 4 bases, with 6 bases separating them. The CDR3 DNA reads as TGTGCCAGCAGCTTAGGGAGAAATCAGCCCCAGCATTTT. This encodes CASSLGRNQPQHF.

The V and J genes are TRBV7-9 and TRBJ1-1, with D uncertain. CDR3 size: 12 residues. Trimming removed 3 bases from V and 10 bases from J, with 12 bases in between. The V gene's germline CDR1 is SEHNR and CDR2 FQNEAQ (reference sequence). Written as DNA, the CDR3 is TGTGCCAGCAGCTTCGGGCCGGAGGGAGCTTTCTTT. It translates to CASSFGPEGAFF.

The CDR3 region has the DNA TGTGCCAGCAGCTTGTGGAGGGGCGAGACCCAGTACTTC. It specifies CASSLWRGETQYF. V usage is TRBV11-2 and J usage is TRBJ2-5, with D possibly TRBD2 on 6 matching bases. Germline CDR1 reads SGHAT; CDR2 reads FQNNGV. V was pared by 3 bases and J by 5 bases, with 10 bases between. This CDR3 comprises 13 residues.

The chain has TRBV15 and TRBJ1-5, with D possibly being TRBD1 (6 bases). The V end lost 4 bases, the J end lost 0 bases, and 10 bases lay between the germline ends. This CDR3 has 15 amino acids. Germline V gene sequence: CDR1 LNHNV, CDR2 YYDKDF (reference sequence). CDR3 sequence (DNA): TGTGCCACCAGCAAGGACAGCCATAGCAATCAGCCCCAGCATTTT. Its protein is CATSKDSHSNQPQHF.

As for this clone: The junction shows a germline mismatch at one end, possibly a read error. The chain uses TRBV19 and TRBJ1-5; maybe TRBD1 (5 bases). Germline V gene data show CDR1 as LNHDA and CDR2 as SQIVND (reference sequence). The CDR3 runs 15 residues. The CDR3, as DNA: TGTGCTAGTAGTATGACAGCCAAGGTAGGTCAGCCCCAGCATTTT. This translates into CASSMTAKVGQPQHF.

The chain recombines TRBV28 with TRBJ2-1; TRBD1 is a possible D gene (7 bases). There are 16 residues in the CDR3. The germline gives CDR1 MDHEN, CDR2 SYDVKM. V was clipped by 6 bases and J by 3 bases, with 18 bases between them. The CDR3 coding sequence is TGTGCCAGCAGCCCCAGGGGGTCGACTAGCTACAATGAGCAGTTCTTC. Its protein is CASSPRGSTSYNEQFF.

The rearrangement uses TRBV19 and TRBJ2-2, with a weak D call TRBD1 (5 bases). Trimming cost V 10 bases and J 6 bases, with 18 bases left between them. Germline CDR1 reads LNHDA; CDR2 reads SQIVND (reference sequence). The CDR3 has 14 residues. The CDR3 nucleotides read TGTGCCACCAAAGGGCAGGGCGTTGCCGGGGAGCTGTTTTTT. It codes for CATKGQGVAGELFF.

The chain uses TRBV6-5 and TRBJ1-5; D unclear. The V end was cut by 10 bases, the J end by 6 bases, with 19 bases between. Germline V CDR1 and CDR2: MNHEY, SVGAGI. This CDR3 region has 14 residues. CDR3 sequence: CATGPLGEIQPQHF. DNA of the CDR3: TGTGCCACCGGACCTCTGGGAGAAATTCAGCCCCAGCATTTT.

This sequence joins TRBV28 and TRBJ2-1, with TRBD2 matching over 7 bases. V lost 7 bases and J lost 2; bases outside the gene matches: 8. CDR1 MDHEN and CDR2 SYDVKM come from the germline V gene. The CDR3 is made up of 15 amino acids. CDR3 nucleotides: TGTGCCAGCATTCCCATGGGAGGGGCCTACAATGAGCAGTTCTTC. Amino acid sequence: CASIPMGGAYNEQFF.

The V gene is TRBV6-5, the J gene TRBJ2-2; tentatively, D is TRBD2 (5 bases). The length of the CDR3 is 14 residues. Germline CDR1 is MNHEY and CDR2 is SVGAGI. Between the trimmed V and J ends, which lost 0 bases and 8 bases, there was a span of 10 bases. CDR3: CASSYSPGGGELFF. The CDR3 DNA reads as TGTGCCAGCAGTTACTCACCAGGAGGTGGGGAGCTGTTTTTT.

This clone was detected only a few times. This chain connects TRBV5-4 to TRBJ1-4, with a weak D call TRBD1 (6 bases). The CDR3 extends over 15 amino acids. Deletions cut 4 bases from V and 8 bases from J, with 18 bases between. Looked up from germline, CDR1 is SGHNT and CDR2 is YYREEE (reference sequence). For the CDR3, the DNA is TGTGCCAGCAGCCCCGGACAGTCTCAAGGCGAAAAACTGTTTTTT. It is translated as CASSPGQSQGEKLFF.

This clone was counted a few times. Other DNA sequences in this sample translate to the same CDR3. The chain uses TRBV29-1 and TRBJ2-7, with D perhaps matching TRBD2 (6 bases). Germline CDR1 is SQVTM and CDR2 is ANQGSEA. The CDR3 runs to 14 residues. V was clipped by 7 bases and J by 4 bases, with 20 bases between them. The CDR3, as DNA: TGCAGCGCATTACGTGGGGTGGGGGGATACGAGCAGTACTTC. It yields the protein CSALRGVGGYEQYF.

The rearrangement links TRBV5-4 to TRBJ2-5; D ambiguous. CDR1 is SGHNT and CDR2 is YYREEE in the germline V gene (reference sequence). V was pared by 0 bases and J by 4 bases, with 10 bases between. The CDR3 has 14 residues. CDR3 loop: CASSLAVERETQYF. CDR3 in DNA: TGTGCCAGCAGCTTGGCCGTAGAGAGAGAGACCCAGTACTTC.

This sequence joins TRBV6-4 and TRBJ2-5; 10 nucleotides line up with TRBD1. The germline V gene encodes CDR1 MRHNA and CDR2 SNTAGT. With V trimmed by 0 bases and J by 1 base, 8 bases remained unmatched. The CDR3 length is 18 residues. In DNA, the CDR3 is TGTGCCAGCAGTGACTCGAAGAGGGGGACAGGGGCCCAAGAGACCCAGTACTTC. Amino acids: CASSDSKRGTGAQETQYF.

J is TRBJ1-6 and V is TRBV4-2, with a possible D match to TRBD1 (6 bases). Germline CDR1 LGHNA, CDR2 YNFKEQ. The CDR3 spans 18 residues. Trimming removed 1 base at V and 5 bases at J, with 18 bases between. For the CDR3, the DNA is TGTGCCAGCAGCCAAGGGGGGAACAGGGTCGGGCATAATTCACCCCTCCACTTT. As protein: CASSQGGNRVGHNSPLHF.

The rearrangement joins TRBV12-5 to TRBJ1-4; no firm D call. The V and J ends lost 6 bases and 3 bases respectively, with 5 bases between them. Germline CDR1 reads LGHNT; CDR2 reads FRNRAP. CDR3 size: 12 residues. CDR3 DNA sequence: TGTGCTAGTGGACGGTCTAATGAAAAACTGTTTTTT. Translated: CASGRSNEKLFF.